The source of this T cell receptor (beta chain) is a study of blood T cell repertoires in COVID-19. Looking at the study overall: Nucleic acid was either cDNA or gDNA, and it came from T cells, B-cell-depleted T cells, or PBMCs.

This CDR3 region has 18 residues. Germline V lookup: CDR1 SEHNR, CDR2 FQNEAQ (reference sequence). With V trimmed by 0 bases and J by 3 bases, 6 bases remained unmatched. Methods used by the authors: Amplification of reference gene primers was used by the study to estimate nucleated cell counts. Clones were sequenced by immunoSEQ multiplex PCR, and TCRdb holds only the in-frame ones, with some missing. That table gives V, J and clone size, and the DNA gave D and trimming. The table includes hundreds of thousands of clones, 70% to 90% detected once. Enrolled through a virtual design, the participants were between 18 and 89 years of age and came from approximately 25 US areas.

Sequencing was performed on PBMCs or T cells enriched from blood (not recorded which). The sequence was collected from a woman between 50 and 59 years old with acute COVID-19. This chain joins TRBV7-9 and TRBJ2-3; the match to TRBD2 covers 13 bases. The CDR3 region is CASSLAPGLAGTTDTQYF. The DNA for the CDR3 is TGTGCCAGCAGCTTAGCGCCGGGACTAGCGGGAACAACAGATACGCAGTATTTT.